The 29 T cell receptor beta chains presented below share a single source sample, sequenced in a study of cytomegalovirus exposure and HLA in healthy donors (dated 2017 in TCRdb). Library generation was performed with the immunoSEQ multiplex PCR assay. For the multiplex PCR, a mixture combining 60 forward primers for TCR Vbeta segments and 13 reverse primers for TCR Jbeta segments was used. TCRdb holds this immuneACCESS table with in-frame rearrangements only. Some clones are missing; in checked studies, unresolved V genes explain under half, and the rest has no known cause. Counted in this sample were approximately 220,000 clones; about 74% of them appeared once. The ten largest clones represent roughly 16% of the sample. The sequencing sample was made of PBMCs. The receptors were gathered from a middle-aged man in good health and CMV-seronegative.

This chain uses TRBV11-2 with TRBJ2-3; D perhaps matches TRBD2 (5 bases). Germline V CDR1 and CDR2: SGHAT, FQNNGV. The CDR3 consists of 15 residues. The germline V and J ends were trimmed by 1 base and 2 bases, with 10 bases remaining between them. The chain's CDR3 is CASSLAMGVTDTQYF. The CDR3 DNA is TGTGCCAGCAGCTTAGCGATGGGAGTCACAGATACGCAGTATTTT. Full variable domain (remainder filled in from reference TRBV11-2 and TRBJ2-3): EAGVAQSPRYKIIEKRQSVAFWCNPISGHATLYWYQQILGQGPKLLIQFQNNGVVDDSQLPKDRFSAERLKGVDSTLKIQPAKLEDSAVYLCASSLAMGVTDTQYFGPGTRLTVL.

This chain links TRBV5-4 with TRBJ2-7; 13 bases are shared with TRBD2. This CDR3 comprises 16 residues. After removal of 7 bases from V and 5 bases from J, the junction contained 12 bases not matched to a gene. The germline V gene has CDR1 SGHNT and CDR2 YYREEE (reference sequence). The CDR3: CASGPSELAGGHEQYF. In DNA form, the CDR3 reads TGTGCCAGCGGACCATCCGAACTAGCGGGAGGGCACGAGCAGTACTTC. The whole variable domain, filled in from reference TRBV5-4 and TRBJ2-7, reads ETGVTQSPTHLIKTRGQQVTLRCSSQSGHNTVSWYQQALGQGPQFIFQYYREEENGRGNFPPRFSGLQFPNYSSELNVNALELDDSALYLCASGPSELAGGHEQYFGPGTRLTVT.

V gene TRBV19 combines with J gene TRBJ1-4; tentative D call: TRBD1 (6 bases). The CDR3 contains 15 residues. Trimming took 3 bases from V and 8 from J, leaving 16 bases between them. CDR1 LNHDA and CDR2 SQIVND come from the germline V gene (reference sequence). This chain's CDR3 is CASSIEHRVGEKLFF. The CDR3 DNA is TGTGCCAGTAGTATTGAGCACAGGGTTGGGGAAAAACTGTTTTTT. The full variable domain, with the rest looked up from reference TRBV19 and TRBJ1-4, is DGGITQSPKYLFRKEGQNVTLSCEQNLNHDAMYWYRQDPGQGLRLIYYSQIVNDFQKGDIAEGYSVSREKKESFPLTVTSAQKNPTAFYLCASSIEHRVGEKLFFGSGTQLSVL.

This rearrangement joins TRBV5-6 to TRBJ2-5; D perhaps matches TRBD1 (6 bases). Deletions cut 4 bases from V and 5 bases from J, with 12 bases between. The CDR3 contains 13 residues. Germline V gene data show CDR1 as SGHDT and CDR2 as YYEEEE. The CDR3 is CASSKQGSETQYF. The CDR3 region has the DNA TGTGCCAGCAGCAAACAGGGTTCTGAGACCCAGTACTTC.

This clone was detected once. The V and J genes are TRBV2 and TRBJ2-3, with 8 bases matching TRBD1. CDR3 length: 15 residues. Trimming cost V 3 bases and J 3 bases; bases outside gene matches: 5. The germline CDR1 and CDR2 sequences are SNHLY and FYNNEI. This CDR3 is CASSDRQGPTDTQYF. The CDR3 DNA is TGTGCCAGCAGTGACCGACAGGGGCCAACAGATACGCAGTATTTT.

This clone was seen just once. The DNA of the CDR3 is TGTGCCAGCAGCTTGGCCCGGGACAGGGGATACTATGGCTACACCTTC. Its protein is CASSLARDRGYYGYTF. The rearrangement uses TRBV5-8 and TRBJ1-2; 10 bases align to TRBD1. The CDR3 extends over 16 amino acids. The ends lost 0 bases at V and 3 bases at J; junction bases unmatched: 5. Germline V gene lookup returns CDR1 SGHTS and CDR2 YDEGEE.

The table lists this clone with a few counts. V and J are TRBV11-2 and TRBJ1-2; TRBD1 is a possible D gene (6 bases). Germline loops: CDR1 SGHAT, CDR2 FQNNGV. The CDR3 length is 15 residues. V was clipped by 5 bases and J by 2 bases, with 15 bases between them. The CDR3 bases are TGTGCCAGCAGCCTGACCCAGGGGAGCAACTATGGCTACACCTTC. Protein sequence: CASSLTQGSNYGYTF. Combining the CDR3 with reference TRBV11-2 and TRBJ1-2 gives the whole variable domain EAGVAQSPRYKIIEKRQSVAFWCNPISGHATLYWYQQILGQGPKLLIQFQNNGVVDDSQLPKDRFSAERLKGVDSTLKIQPAKLEDSAVYLCASSLTQGSNYGYTFGSGTRLTVV.

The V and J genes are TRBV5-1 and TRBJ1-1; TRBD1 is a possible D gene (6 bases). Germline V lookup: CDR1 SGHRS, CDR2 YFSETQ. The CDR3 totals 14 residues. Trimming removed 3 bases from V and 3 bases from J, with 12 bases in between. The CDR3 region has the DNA TGCGCCAGCAGCTGGAGGACAGATGACACTGAAGCTTTCTTT. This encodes CASSWRTDDTEAFF.

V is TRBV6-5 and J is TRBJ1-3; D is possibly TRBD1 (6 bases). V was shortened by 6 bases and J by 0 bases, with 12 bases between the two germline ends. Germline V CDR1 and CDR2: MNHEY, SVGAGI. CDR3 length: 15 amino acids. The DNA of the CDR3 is TGTGCCAGCAGCGCCGACAGGATCTCTGGAAACACCATATATTTT. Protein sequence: CASSADRISGNTIYF.

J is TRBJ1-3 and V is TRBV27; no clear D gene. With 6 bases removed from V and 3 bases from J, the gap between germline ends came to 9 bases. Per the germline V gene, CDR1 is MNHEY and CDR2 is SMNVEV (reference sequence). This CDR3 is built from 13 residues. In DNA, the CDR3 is TGTGCCAGCAGAACGGGAGGTGGAAACACCATATATTTT. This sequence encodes CASRTGGGNTIYF.

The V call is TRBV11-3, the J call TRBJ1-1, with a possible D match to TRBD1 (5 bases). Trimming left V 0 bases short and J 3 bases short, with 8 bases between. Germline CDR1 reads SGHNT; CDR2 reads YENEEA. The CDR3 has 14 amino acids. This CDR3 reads CASSLDRVDTEAFF. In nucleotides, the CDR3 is TGTGCCAGCAGCTTAGACAGGGTCGACACTGAAGCTTTCTTT.

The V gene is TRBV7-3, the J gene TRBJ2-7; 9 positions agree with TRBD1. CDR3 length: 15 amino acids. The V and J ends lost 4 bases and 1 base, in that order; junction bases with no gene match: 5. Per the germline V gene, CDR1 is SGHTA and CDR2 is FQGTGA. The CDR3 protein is CASSWKGQGSYEQYF. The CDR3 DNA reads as TGTGCCAGCAGCTGGAAGGGACAGGGATCCTACGAGCAGTACTTC.

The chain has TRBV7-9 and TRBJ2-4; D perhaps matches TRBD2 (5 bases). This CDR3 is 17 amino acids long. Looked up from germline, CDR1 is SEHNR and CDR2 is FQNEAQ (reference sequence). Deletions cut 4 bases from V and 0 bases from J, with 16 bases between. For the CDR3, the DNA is TGTGCCAGCAGCTCTCATAGACCGACTATAGCCAAAAACATTCAGTACTTC. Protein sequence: CASSSHRPTIAKNIQYF.

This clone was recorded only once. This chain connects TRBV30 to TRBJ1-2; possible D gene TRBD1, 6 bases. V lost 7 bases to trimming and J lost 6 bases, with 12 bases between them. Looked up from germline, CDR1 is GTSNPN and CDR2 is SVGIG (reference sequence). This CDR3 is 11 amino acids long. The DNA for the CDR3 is TGTGCCTCAGGGGCGGAGGATGGCTACACCTTC. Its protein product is CASGAEDGYTF.

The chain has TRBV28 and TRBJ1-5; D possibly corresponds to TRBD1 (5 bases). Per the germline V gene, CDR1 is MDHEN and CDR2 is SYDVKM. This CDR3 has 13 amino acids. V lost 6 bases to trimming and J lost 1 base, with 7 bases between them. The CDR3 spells CASSQGSNQPQHF. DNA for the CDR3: TGTGCCAGCAGCCAGGGAAGCAATCAGCCCCAGCATTTT.

The CDR3 nucleotides are TGTGCCAGCAGCTTCGGGGAACAGCCCCAGCATTTT. Protein: CASSFGEQPQHF. This sequence joins TRBV7-2 and TRBJ1-5; D is unclear. Trimming removed 3 bases from V and 7 bases from J, with 7 bases in between. Germline lookup yields CDR1 SGHTA and CDR2 FQGNSA. The CDR3 consists of 12 residues.

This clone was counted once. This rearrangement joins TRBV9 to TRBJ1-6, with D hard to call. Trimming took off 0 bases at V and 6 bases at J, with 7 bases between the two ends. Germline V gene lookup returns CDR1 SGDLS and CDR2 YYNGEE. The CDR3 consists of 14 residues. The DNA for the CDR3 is TGTGCCAGCAGCGTAGTCGGGTCTAATTCACCCCTCCACTTT. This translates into CASSVVGSNSPLHF. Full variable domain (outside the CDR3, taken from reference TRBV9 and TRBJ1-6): DSGVTQTPKHLITATGQRVTLRCSPRSGDLSVYWYQQSLDQGLQFLIQYYNGEERAKGNILERFSAQQFPDLHSELNLSSLELGDSALYFCASSVVGSNSPLHFGNGTRLTVT.

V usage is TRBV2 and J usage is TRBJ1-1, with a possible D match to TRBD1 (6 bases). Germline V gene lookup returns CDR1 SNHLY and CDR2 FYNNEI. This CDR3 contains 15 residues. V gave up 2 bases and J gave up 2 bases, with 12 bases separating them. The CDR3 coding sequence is TGTGCCAGCAGTGAATCCCGGACAGAAAACACTGAAGCTTTCTTT. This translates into CASSESRTENTEAFF. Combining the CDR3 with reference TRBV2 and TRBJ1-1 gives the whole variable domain EPEVTQTPSHQVTQMGQEVILRCVPISNHLYFYWYRQILGQKVEFLVSFYNNEISEKSEIFDDQFSVERPDGSNFTLKIRSTKLEDSAMYFCASSESRTENTEAFFGQGTRLTVV.

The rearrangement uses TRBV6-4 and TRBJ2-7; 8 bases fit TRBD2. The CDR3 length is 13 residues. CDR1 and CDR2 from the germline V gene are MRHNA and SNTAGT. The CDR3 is CGPSSGSLREQYF. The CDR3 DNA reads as TGTGGGCCGTCAAGCGGGAGTCTTCGGGAGCAGTACTTC.

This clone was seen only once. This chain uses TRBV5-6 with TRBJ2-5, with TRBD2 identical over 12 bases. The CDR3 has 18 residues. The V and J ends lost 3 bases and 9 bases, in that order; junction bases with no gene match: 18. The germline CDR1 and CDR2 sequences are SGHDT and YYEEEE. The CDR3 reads CASSSLTSGGAAERAQYF. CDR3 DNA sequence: TGTGCCAGCAGCTCCTTGACTAGCGGGGGCGCGGCTGAGAGGGCCCAGTACTTC. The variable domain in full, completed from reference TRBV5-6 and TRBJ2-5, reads DAGVTQSPTHLIKTRGQQVTLRCSPKSGHDTVSWYQQALGQGPQFIFQYYEEEERQRGNFPDRFSGHQFPNYSSELNVNALLLGDSALYLCASSSLTSGGAAERAQYFGPGTRLLVL.

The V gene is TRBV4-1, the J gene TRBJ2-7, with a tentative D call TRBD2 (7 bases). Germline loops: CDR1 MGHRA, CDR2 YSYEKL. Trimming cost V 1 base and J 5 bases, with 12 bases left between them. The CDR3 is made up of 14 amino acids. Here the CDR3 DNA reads TGCGCCAGCAGCCAAGTCGGGGGGCTGAACGAGCAGTACTTC. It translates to CASSQVGGLNEQYF.

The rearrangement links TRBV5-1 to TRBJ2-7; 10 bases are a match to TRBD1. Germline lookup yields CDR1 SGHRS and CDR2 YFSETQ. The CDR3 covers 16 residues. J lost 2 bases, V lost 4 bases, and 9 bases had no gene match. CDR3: CASSILDRGTTYEQYF. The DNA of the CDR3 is TGCGCCAGCAGCATCCTGGACAGGGGGACAACCTACGAGCAGTACTTC.

This CDR3 reads CASSPTSTQETQYF. The CDR3 region has the DNA TGTGCCAGCTCACCGACTAGCACTCAAGAGACCCAGTACTTC. V is TRBV18 and J is TRBJ2-5, with 7 bases matching TRBD2. This CDR3 contains 14 residues. V trimming: 3 bases; J trimming: 2 bases; junction bases outside the gene matches: 3. Looked up from germline, CDR1 is KGHSH and CDR2 is LQKENI.

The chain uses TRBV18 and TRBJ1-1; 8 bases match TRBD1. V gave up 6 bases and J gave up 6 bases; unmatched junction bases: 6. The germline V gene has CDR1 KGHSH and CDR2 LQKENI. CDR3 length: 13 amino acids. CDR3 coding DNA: TGTGCCAGCTCTCAGACAGGGGAGGCTGAAGCTTTCTTT. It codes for CASSQTGEAEAFF. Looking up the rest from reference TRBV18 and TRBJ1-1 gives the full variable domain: NAGVMQNPRHLVRRRGQEARLRCSPMKGHSHVYWYRQLPEEGLKFMVYLQKENIIDESGMPKERFSAEFPKEGPSILRIQQVVRGDSAAYFCASSQTGEAEAFFGQGTRLTVV.

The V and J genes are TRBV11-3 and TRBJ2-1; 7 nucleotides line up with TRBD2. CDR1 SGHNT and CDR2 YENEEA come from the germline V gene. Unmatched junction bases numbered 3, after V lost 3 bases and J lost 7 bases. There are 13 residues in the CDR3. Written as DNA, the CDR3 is TGTGCCAGCAGCTTGGGGAGGGCGAATGAGCAGTTCTTC. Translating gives CASSLGRANEQFF.

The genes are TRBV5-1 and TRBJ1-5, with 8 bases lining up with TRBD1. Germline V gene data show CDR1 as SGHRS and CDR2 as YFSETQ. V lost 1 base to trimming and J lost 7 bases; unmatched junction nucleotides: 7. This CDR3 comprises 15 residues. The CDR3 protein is CASSLTAGGSQPQHF. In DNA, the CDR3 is TGCGCCAGCAGCTTGACCGCAGGGGGCAGCCAGCCCCAGCATTTT. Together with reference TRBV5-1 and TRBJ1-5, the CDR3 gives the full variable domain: KAGVTQTPRYLIKTRGQQVTLSCSPISGHRSVSWYQQTPGQGLQFLFEYFSETQRNKGNFPGRFSGRQFSNSRSEMNVSTLELGDSALYLCASSLTAGGSQPQHFGDGTRLSIL.

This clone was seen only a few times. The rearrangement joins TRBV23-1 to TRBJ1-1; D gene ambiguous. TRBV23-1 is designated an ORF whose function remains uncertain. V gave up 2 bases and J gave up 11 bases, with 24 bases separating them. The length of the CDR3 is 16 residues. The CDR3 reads CASSQPVPLSGEGAFF. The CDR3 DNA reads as TGCGCCAGCAGTCAACCTGTTCCCCTTTCGGGAGAAGGGGCTTTCTTT.

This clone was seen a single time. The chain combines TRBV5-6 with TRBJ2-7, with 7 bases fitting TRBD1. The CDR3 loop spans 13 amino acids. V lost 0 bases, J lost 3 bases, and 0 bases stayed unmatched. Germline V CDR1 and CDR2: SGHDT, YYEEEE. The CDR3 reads CASSLDRGYEQYF. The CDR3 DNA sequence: TGTGCCAGCAGCTTGGACAGGGGCTACGAGCAGTACTTC.

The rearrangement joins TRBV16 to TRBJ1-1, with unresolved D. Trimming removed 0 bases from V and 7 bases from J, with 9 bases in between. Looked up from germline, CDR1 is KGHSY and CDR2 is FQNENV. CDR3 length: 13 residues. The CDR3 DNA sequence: TGTGCCAGCAGCCAATCGAGGAGGGTTGAAGCTTTCTTT. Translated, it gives CASSQSRRVEAFF.